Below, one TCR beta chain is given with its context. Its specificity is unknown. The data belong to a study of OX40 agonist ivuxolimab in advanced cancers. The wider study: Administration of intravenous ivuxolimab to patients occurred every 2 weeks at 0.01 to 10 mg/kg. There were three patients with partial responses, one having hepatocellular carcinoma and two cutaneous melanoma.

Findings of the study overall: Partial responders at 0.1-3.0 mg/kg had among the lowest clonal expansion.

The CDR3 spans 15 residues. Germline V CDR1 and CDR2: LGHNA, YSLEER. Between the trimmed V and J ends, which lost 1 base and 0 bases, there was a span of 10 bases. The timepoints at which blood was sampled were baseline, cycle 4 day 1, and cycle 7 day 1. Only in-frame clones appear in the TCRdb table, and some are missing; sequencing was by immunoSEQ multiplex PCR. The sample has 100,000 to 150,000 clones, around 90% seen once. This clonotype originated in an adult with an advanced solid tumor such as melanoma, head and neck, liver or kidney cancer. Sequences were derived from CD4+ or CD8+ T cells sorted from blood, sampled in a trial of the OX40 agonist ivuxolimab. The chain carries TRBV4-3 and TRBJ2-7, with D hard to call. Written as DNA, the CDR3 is TGCGCCAGCAGCCAAGCGTTAGGGTACTCCTACGAGCAGTACTTC. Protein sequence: CASSQALGYSYEQYF.